This TCR beta chain was documented in a study of CD8+ T cells in alopecia areata. In the study overall: Grafted skin came from C3H/HeJ donors with spontaneous alopecia (roughly 6-13 months old) and was placed on 7-10-week-old female C3H/HeJ mice. Study-wide results and caveats: An increase in clonality over normal scalp was evident in lesional scalp, especially alopecia totalis/universalis.

cDNA serving as the sequencing template came from extracted, reverse transcribed RNA. The protocol was immunoSEQ multiplex PCR, while the TCRdb copy is restricted to in-frame clones and leaves out a portion. Listed for the sample are some 110,000 clones, none seen a single time. The V gene's germline CDR1 is FNHDT and CDR2 SITEND (reference sequence). The CDR3 runs 16 residues. V trimming: 2 bases; J trimming: 0 bases; junction bases outside the gene matches: 6. A note on this clone: Its specificity is unknown. Any gene name here is a mouse gene name. The CDR3 end is not reached by the read, which stops 4 residues before it; the germline J gene fills it in.

The sequence came from a C3H/HeJ mouse with alopecia areata. Strain haplotype at MHC: H2-k. This chain uses TRBV19 with TRBJ2-7; 9 bases line up with TRBD2. The specimen was lesional skin. The sequenced part of the CDR3 DNA is TGTGCCAGCAGTATTCCCGACTGGGGGAGCTCCTAT. Translation gives CASSIPDWGSSY. The complete CDR3 sequence is CASSIPDWGSSYEQYF.